This T cell receptor beta chain was retrieved from a study of blood T cell repertoires in COVID-19. Study-wide context: T cells, B-cell-depleted T cells, or PBMCs supplied cDNA or gDNA.

Profiling relied on immunoSEQ multiplex PCR, and the TCRdb table lists in-frame clones only, not all of them. The data contain around 180,000 clones, about 88% of them singletons. The CDR3 consists of 16 residues. V shed 0 bases, J shed 7 bases, and the junction held 7 bases outside the gene matches. Germline CDR1 reads MNHEY; CDR2 reads SVGAGI. The receptor was derived from a man in his sixties with acute or convalescent COVID-19. The chain joins TRBV6-5 to TRBJ2-1; 9 nucleotides align to TRBD2. The sample comprised peripheral blood. CDR3 coding DNA: TGTGCCAGCAGTTACTCCCAGCGGGAGGTTGAAAATGAGCAGTTCTTC. Translation: CASSYSQREVENEQFF.